This T cell receptor beta chain was found in a study of beta chain features in type 1 diabetes. The wider study: The study examined roughly 100 million sorted cells across all samples.

Via the markers CD45RO/CCR7/CD25/CD127/CD95/CD27, stem cell-like memory, regulatory, central memory and naive CD4+ cells were sorted. Every sorted population was more than 95% pure. Expressed TCRB transcripts got sequenced, as all isolated RNA was reverse transcribed. Profiled with immunoSEQ multiplex PCR; TCRdb holds only in-frame clones, not every one. The repertoire holds around 710,000 clones, with around 12% as singletons. This clone has just a few counts. Its cognate antigen is unknown. The germline CDR1 and CDR2 sequences are MNHEY and SMNVEV (reference sequence). V gave up 6 bases and J gave up 0 bases, with 9 bases separating them. The CDR3 spans 14 residues. Study-wide results and limits: Shortening that was moderate but significant affected the TCRB CDR3s of Type 1 diabetes patients in all four CD4+ subsets. Type 1 diabetes patients had fewer VDJ junction insertions and more deletions.

The origin of this receptor is a man in his thirties or forties with type 1 diabetes. The rearrangement joins TRBV27 to TRBJ1-3; D is unresolved. Input material: naive CD4+ T cells from blood. CDR3 protein: CASSSPRSGNTIYF. The CDR3 DNA is TGTGCCAGCAGCTCCCCGCGCTCTGGAAACACCATATATTTT.